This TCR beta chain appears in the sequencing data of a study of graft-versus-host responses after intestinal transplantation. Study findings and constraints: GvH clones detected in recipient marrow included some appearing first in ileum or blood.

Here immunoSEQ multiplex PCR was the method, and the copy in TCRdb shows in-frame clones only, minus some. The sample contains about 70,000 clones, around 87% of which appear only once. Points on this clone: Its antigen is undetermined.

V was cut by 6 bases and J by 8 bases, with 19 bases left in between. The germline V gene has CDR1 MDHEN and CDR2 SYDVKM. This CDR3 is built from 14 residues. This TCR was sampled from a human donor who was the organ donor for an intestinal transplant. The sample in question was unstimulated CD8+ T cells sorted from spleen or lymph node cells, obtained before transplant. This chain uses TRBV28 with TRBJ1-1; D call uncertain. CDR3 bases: TGTGCCAGCAGCCTAGAGTGGTTTGCCTTGGAAGCTTTCTTT. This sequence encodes CASSLEWFALEAFF.